What follows is one TCR beta chain and its context. In the authors' methods: Reference gene primer amplification gave nucleated cell count estimates. TCRdb keeps only in-frame clones here, not all; method: immunoSEQ multiplex PCR. V, J and clone size derive from that table, while D and trimming were established from the DNA sequence. The table includes around 340,000 clones, approximately 91% detected once. This specimen comes from a study of blood T cell repertoires in COVID-19. Study-wide context: Researchers got acute and convalescent COVID-19 samples from the United States, Italy and Spain. Nucleic acid was either cDNA or gDNA, and it came from T cells, B-cell-depleted T cells, or PBMCs.

Germline V gene lookup returns CDR1 LGHNT and CDR2 FRNRAP. The CDR3 extends over 15 amino acids. V gave up 5 bases and J gave up 5 bases, with 13 bases separating them. Participants were aged about 18 to 89 years from some 24 US areas. The TCR comes from a woman aged 30 to 39 who had been exposed to COVID-19. The source material was PBMCs or T cells enriched from blood (not recorded which). The gene calls are TRBV12-5 and TRBJ1-6, with D possibly being TRBD1 (5 bases). CDR3 amino acids: CASGESGTNNSPLHF. In nucleotides, the CDR3 is TGTGCTAGTGGTGAATCGGGGACTAATAATTCACCCCTCCACTTT. Combining the CDR3 with reference TRBV12-5 and TRBJ1-6 gives the whole variable domain DARVTQTPRHKVTEMGQEVTMRCQPILGHNTVFWYRQTMMQGLELLAYFRNRAPLDDSGMPKDRFSAEMPDATLATLKIQPSEPRDSAVYFCASGESGTNNSPLHFGNGTRLTVT.